Presented here are 30 T cell receptor beta chains from one specimen sequenced in a study of blood T cell repertoires in COVID-19. The protocol was immunoSEQ multiplex PCR, while the TCRdb copy is restricted to in-frame clones and leaves out a portion. The repertoire consists of about 240,000 clones, with over 75% occurring once and the leading ten covering around 0.78%. The sequenced sample consisted of peripheral blood. All receptors derive from a woman aged 25 to 39 with acute or convalescent COVID-19.

V is TRBV29-1 and J is TRBJ1-1, with 8 bases aligning to TRBD1. From germline, CDR1 is SQVTM and CDR2 ANQGSEA. The trim removed 7 bases at V and 2 bases at J, leaving 6 bases unmatched. The CDR3 runs 13 residues. The CDR3: CSGTGGPNTEAFF. The CDR3 bases are TGCAGCGGCACAGGGGGACCCAACACTGAAGCTTTCTTT. The variable domain in full, with the rest retrieved from reference TRBV29-1 and TRBJ1-1, is SAVISQKPSRDICQRGTSLTIQCQVDSQVTMMFWYRQQPGQSLTLIATANQGSEATYESGFVIDKFPISRPNLTFSTLTVSNMSPEDSSIYLCSGTGGPNTEAFFGQGTRLTVV.

This chain links TRBV19 with TRBJ1-2; 7 bases map to TRBD1. The CDR3 contains 14 residues. Unmatched junction bases numbered 16, after V lost 10 bases and J lost 8 bases. Germline V gene sequence: CDR1 LNHDA, CDR2 SQIVND (reference sequence). CDR3 bases: TGTGCCACCAGGGGGGACAGCGCCTGGGGCGGCTACACCTTC. Its translation: CATRGDSAWGGYTF. The full variable domain, in which reference TRBV19 and TRBJ1-2 provide the parts outside the CDR3, is DGGITQSPKYLFRKEGQNVTLSCEQNLNHDAMYWYRQDPGQGLRLIYYSQIVNDFQKGDIAEGYSVSREKKESFPLTVTSAQKNPTAFYLCATRGDSAWGGYTFGSGTRLTVV.

In its sample, this clone was seen once. The chain employs TRBV15 and TRBJ2-7; 7 bases map to TRBD2. The CDR3 runs to 16 residues. Germline CDR1 is LNHNV and CDR2 is YYDKDF (reference sequence). V trimming: 5 bases; J trimming: 7 bases; junction bases outside the gene matches: 17. DNA for the CDR3: TGTGCCACCAGCCCCCCAAGGGGCAGGGAGGGCAATGAGCAGTACTTC. Amino acids: CATSPPRGREGNEQYF.

The CDR3 nucleotides are TGCGCCAGCAGCTCTACGACAGGGTGGGTCGGGCAGACCCAGTACTTC. Residues: CASSSTTGWVGQTQYF. This chain links TRBV5-1 with TRBJ2-5; 7 bases align to TRBD1. The germline V gene encodes CDR1 SGHRS and CDR2 YFSETQ. V shed 3 bases and J 6 bases; nucleotides not matched to a gene: 14. This CDR3 has 16 amino acids.

The chain uses TRBV5-6 and TRBJ1-4, with TRBD1 matching 7 bases. J gave up 4 bases and V 6 bases, and 9 bases lay outside the gene matches. The length of the CDR3 is 15 residues. Germline loops: CDR1 SGHDT, CDR2 YYEEEE. In DNA, the CDR3 is TGTGCCAGCACTAACAGGGGAACACTTAATGAAAAACTGTTTTTT. Translated, it gives CASTNRGTLNEKLFF.

The chain is built from TRBV5-4 and TRBJ2-5; the D is unclear. The germline CDR1 and CDR2 sequences are SGHNT and YYREEE (reference sequence). This CDR3 is 13 amino acids long. Trimming pared 3 bases from V and 1 base from J, leaving 7 bases between. CDR3 amino acids: CASSSLPQETQYF. CDR3 bases: TGTGCCAGCAGCTCCCTCCCCCAAGAGACCCAGTACTTC.

The chain couples TRBV4-1 to TRBJ2-5; no clear D. Per the germline V gene, CDR1 is MGHRA and CDR2 is YSYEKL. Trimming cost V 0 bases and J 6 bases, with 8 bases left between them. The length of the CDR3 is 13 residues. The CDR3 loop is CASSQDLYKTQYF. CDR3 bases: TGCGCCAGCAGCCAAGATCTTTATAAGACCCAGTACTTC.

The CDR3 nucleotides read TGTGCCAGCAGCCCTACAAGGGGAATGAACACTGAAGCTTTCTTT. Protein product: CASSPTRGMNTEAFF. The chain joins TRBV11-3 to TRBJ1-1; D possibly corresponds to TRBD1 (5 bases). CDR1 SGHNT and CDR2 YENEEA come from the germline V gene. The CDR3 loop spans 15 amino acids. V lost 5 bases and J 0 bases, leaving 13 bases between the germline ends.

This chain uses TRBV10-2 with TRBJ1-1; no firm D call. The CDR3 covers 13 residues. V was shortened by 0 bases and J by 7 bases, with 9 bases between the two germline ends. CDR1 is WSHSY and CDR2 is SAAADI in the germline V gene. The CDR3 region is CASSESVSVEAFF. The DNA for the CDR3 is TGCGCCAGCAGTGAGTCTGTATCCGTTGAAGCTTTCTTT.

The CDR3 nucleotides are TGCAGCGCCAGACTAGGGGAGTACAATGAGCAGTTCTTC. It translates to CSARLGEYNEQFF. The chain links TRBV29-1 to TRBJ2-1; a possible D gene is TRBD2 (6 bases). The V end lost 7 bases, the J end lost 4 bases, and 14 bases lay between the germline ends. Germline CDR1 and CDR2: SQVTM and ANQGSEA. This CDR3 comprises 13 residues.

The chain couples TRBV19 to TRBJ1-4; 8 bases line up with TRBD1. Per the germline V gene, CDR1 is LNHDA and CDR2 is SQIVND (reference sequence). CDR3 length equals 16 residues. J lost 7 bases, V lost 7 bases, and 14 bases had no gene match. The CDR3 is CASTLDRGGITEKLFF. The CDR3, as DNA: TGTGCCAGTACCCTCGACAGGGGAGGGATTACTGAAAAACTGTTTTTT.

The chain recombines TRBV5-1 with TRBJ2-1, with 11 nucleotides matching TRBD1. This CDR3 region has 17 residues. CDR1 SGHRS and CDR2 YFSETQ come from the germline V gene. The junction had 14 bases not matched to a gene; V was cut back by 5 bases and J by 7 bases. The CDR3 loop is CASSLKPGTGGANEQFF. DNA of the CDR3: TGCGCCAGCAGTTTAAAACCCGGGACAGGGGGTGCGAATGAGCAGTTCTTC.

This chain's CDR3 is CASSGLGTSGAYEQYF. The CDR3 nucleotides are TGTGCCAGCAGCGGCCTAGGGACTAGCGGGGCCTACGAGCAGTACTTC. The chain combines TRBV7-2 with TRBJ2-7, with 13 nucleotides matching TRBD2. Per germline, CDR1 SGHTA and CDR2 FQGNSA. CDR3 size: 16 residues. The V segment lost 5 bases and the J segment 2 bases; nucleotides outside the gene matches: 6.

The genes are TRBV14 and TRBJ2-7; the match to TRBD2 covers 7 bases. Trimming at V came to 5 bases and at J to 0 bases, leaving 4 bases not matched to a gene. Germline V CDR1 and CDR2: SGHDN, FVKESK. The CDR3 runs to 14 residues. The chain's CDR3 is CASSFGGSSYEQYF. The CDR3 nucleotides are TGTGCCAGCAGCTTCGGCGGGAGCTCCTACGAGCAGTACTTC.

A word on this clone: Since a much larger clone is just one base distant, this may be a read error. V usage is TRBV19 and J usage is TRBJ1-5, with D possibly being TRBD1 (6 bases). V dropped 4 bases and J dropped 3 bases, with 7 bases sitting between them. The CDR3 covers 13 residues. Germline V gene data show CDR1 as LNHDA and CDR2 as SQIVND (reference sequence). The chain's CDR3 is CASSRGLNQPQHF. The CDR3 DNA reads TGTGCCAGTAGTAGGGGGCTCAATCAGCCCCAGCATTTT.

The chain combines TRBV30 with TRBJ2-3, with 7 bases lining up with TRBD2. V trimming: 6 bases; J trimming: 5 bases; junction bases outside the gene matches: 17. The CDR3 runs to 16 residues. From germline, CDR1 is GTSNPN and CDR2 SVGIG (reference sequence). CDR3 in amino acids: CACQVKAGMGGDTQYF. CDR3 sequence (DNA): TGTGCCTGTCAGGTTAAAGCGGGAATGGGGGGAGATACGCAGTATTTT.

The chain employs TRBV10-3 and TRBJ2-1; the match to TRBD1 covers 7 bases. The CDR3 consists of 12 residues. Germline V gives CDR1 ENHRY, CDR2 SYGVKD. With 4 bases clipped from V and 8 bases from J, the junction kept 2 bases outside the gene matches. This chain's CDR3 is CAISGQGDEQFF. CDR3 sequence (DNA): TGTGCCATCAGTGGACAGGGCGATGAGCAGTTCTTC.

The rearrangement joins TRBV19 to TRBJ2-7; TRBD2 matches 8 bases. This CDR3 spans 13 amino acids. Germline V lookup: CDR1 LNHDA, CDR2 SQIVND (reference sequence). Trimming at V came to 5 bases and at J to 4 bases, leaving 4 bases not matched to a gene. The CDR3 reads CASSGASGYEQYF. CDR3 bases: TGTGCCAGTAGTGGGGCTAGCGGGTACGAGCAGTACTTC.

V is TRBV7-8 and J is TRBJ2-7; tentatively, D is TRBD2 (5 bases). The germline V and J ends were trimmed by 0 bases and 0 bases, with 18 bases remaining between them. Germline lookup yields CDR1 SGHVS and CDR2 FQNEAQ. The CDR3 totals 18 residues. The CDR3 reads CASSLAGRVARLSYEQYF. The CDR3 nucleotides read TGTGCCAGCAGCTTAGCAGGACGGGTAGCGAGACTCTCCTACGAGCAGTACTTC.

This clone was found once. The rearrangement joins TRBV29-1 to TRBJ1-2, with 9 bases matching TRBD1. V gave up 7 bases and J gave up 1 base; unmatched junction bases: 4. Germline lookup yields CDR1 SQVTM and CDR2 ANQGSEA. The CDR3 is made up of 13 amino acids. CDR3 in amino acids: CSARTGDNYGYTF. In DNA form, the CDR3 reads TGCAGCGCTAGGACAGGGGATAACTATGGCTACACCTTC.

The chain is built from TRBV3-1 (or the pseudogene TRBV3-2) and TRBJ2-5; D is perhaps TRBD1 (6 bases). The CDR3 extends over 16 amino acids. V was trimmed by 1 base and J by 2 bases, leaving 14 bases between them. The germline CDR1 and CDR2 sequences are LGHDT and YNNKEL (reference sequence). CDR3 nucleotides: TGTGCCAGCAGCCAAGTCCGGACAGCTACTCAAGAGACCCAGTACTTC. This translates into CASSQVRTATQETQYF.

The chain is built from TRBV6-5 and TRBJ1-2; unclear D gene. The CDR3 has 14 amino acids. V lost 5 bases to trimming and J lost 2 bases, with 12 bases between them. CDR1 is MNHEY, CDR2 SVGAGI, per germline. CDR3 region: CASSNIGGNYGYTF. DNA of the CDR3: TGTGCCAGCAGTAACATCGGCGGCAACTATGGCTACACCTTC.

The chain has TRBV4-1 and TRBJ1-6, with unresolved D. The length of the CDR3 is 16 residues. Germline assignment: CDR1 MGHRA and CDR2 YSYEKL. The V end lost 0 bases, the J end lost 7 bases, and 13 bases lay between the germline ends. The CDR3 coding sequence is TGCGCCAGCAGCCAAGAGGTCACGGTACTGAATTCACCCCTCCACTTT. This codes for CASSQEVTVLNSPLHF.

The chain is built from TRBV29-1 and TRBJ2-1; TRBD2 aligns across 9 bases. J gave up 4 bases and V 6 bases, and 10 bases lay outside the gene matches. Germline V CDR1 and CDR2: SQVTM, ANQGSEA. This CDR3 spans 15 amino acids. CDR3 amino acids: CSVANRLAGYNEQFF. In DNA, the CDR3 is TGCAGCGTAGCCAATAGGCTAGCGGGATACAATGAGCAGTTCTTC.

The chain is built from TRBV6-2 or TRBV6-3 and TRBJ2-7; 9 positions match TRBD1. The CDR3 consists of 15 residues. Trimming cost V 1 base and J 6 bases; bases outside gene matches: 7. CDR1 and CDR2 from the germline V gene are MNHEY and SVGEGT. The CDR3: CASSYFGTGFGEQYF. The CDR3 DNA is TGTGCCAGCAGTTACTTTGGGACAGGGTTTGGCGAGCAGTACTTC.

The CDR3, as DNA: TGTGCCAGCAGGAGGACTAGCTTCTACGAGCAGTACTTC. Translation: CASRRTSFYEQYF. The V gene is TRBV27, the J gene TRBJ2-7; TRBD2 agrees at 8 bases. Looked up from germline, CDR1 is MNHEY and CDR2 is SMNVEV (reference sequence). There are 13 residues in the CDR3. J lost 3 bases, V lost 6 bases, and 4 bases had no gene match.

The chain carries TRBV15 and TRBJ1-5; unclear D gene. This CDR3 spans 13 amino acids. Trimming cost V 10 bases and J 0 bases, with 10 bases left between them. Germline CDR1 is LNHNV and CDR2 is YYDKDF (reference sequence). CDR3 region: CASGIYSNQPQHF. The CDR3 nucleotides read TGTGCCAGCGGAATTTATAGCAATCAGCCCCAGCATTTT.

The rearrangement links TRBV9 to TRBJ2-1; TRBD2 matches 12 bases. Germline CDR1 SGDLS, CDR2 YYNGEE. CDR3 length: 17 residues. Germline trimming cut 3 bases from V and 8 bases from J; bases unmatched to any gene: 12. CDR3 protein: CASSGPTSGRKGDEQFF. CDR3 nucleotides: TGTGCCAGCAGCGGCCCGACTAGCGGGAGAAAAGGAGATGAGCAGTTCTTC.

V usage is TRBV29-1 and J usage is TRBJ1-2, with D possibly TRBD1 on 6 matching bases. Germline-derived CDR1 and CDR2 are SQVTM and ANQGSEA. V lost 7 bases, J lost 2 bases, and 11 bases lay in between. CDR3 length: 12 residues. CDR3 residues: CSGVTGNYGYTF. The DNA of the CDR3 is TGCAGCGGAGTTACAGGGAACTATGGCTACACCTTC.

This clone appeared a single time. V is TRBV9 and J is TRBJ2-1, with TRBD2 matching over 11 bases. The CDR3 length is 15 residues. Germline V gene lookup returns CDR1 SGDLS and CDR2 YYNGEE. Unmatched junction bases numbered 5, after V lost 0 bases and J lost 9 bases. The CDR3 loop reads CASSVGGTSGTEQFF. The CDR3 DNA sequence: TGTGCCAGCAGCGTAGGCGGGACTAGCGGCACTGAGCAGTTCTTC. Supplemented by reference TRBV9 and TRBJ2-1, the full variable domain reads DSGVTQTPKHLITATGQRVTLRCSPRSGDLSVYWYQQSLDQGLQFLIQYYNGEERAKGNILERFSAQQFPDLHSELNLSSLELGDSALYFCASSVGGTSGTEQFFGPGTRLTVL.